The present TCR beta chain was sequenced within a study of PD-1 blockade in classical Hodgkin lymphoma. Concerning this clone: Its antigen is unknown.

The study's findings and limits: CD4+ TCR diversity climbed significantly by C4D1, unlike CD8+ TCR diversity. Relapsed/refractory patients reportedly had the lowest baseline TCR diversity, below newly diagnosed patients, who were below healthy donors. Nothing has yet pinned down what causes the repertoire differences, possibly disease activity or prior therapy. Lower baseline TCR diversity marked trial partial responders and progressors.

The repertoire was sequenced with immunoSEQ multiplex PCR; TCRdb's copy has only in-frame clones and lacks some. The sample includes about 90,000 clones, roughly 89% of them seen just once. Each patient experienced a relapse that followed autologous stem cell transplantation, and brentuximab vedotin exposure varied. This receptor was identified in a human donor with classical Hodgkin lymphoma. Sequencing was performed on peripheral blood mononuclear cells (PBMCs), taken before the second cycle of nivolumab.

The CDR3 sequence: CASSFAENQPQHF. DNA for the CDR3: TGTGCCAGCAGTTTCGCGGAAAATCAGCCCCAGCATTTT. The chain recombines TRBV27 with TRBJ1-5; D unresolved. Trimming pared 3 bases from V and 4 bases from J, leaving 7 bases between. The germline V gene has CDR1 MNHEY and CDR2 SMNVEV (reference sequence). CDR3 length: 13 amino acids.